Following are 13 T cell receptor beta chains from one sample sequenced in a study of response to subunit inactivated influenza vaccine. TCRdb passed the RT-PCR reads through MiXCR, listing each CDR3 protein once. In the table there are approximately 310,000 distinct CDR3 sequences, roughly 22% of which are singletons. Sequencing was performed on PBMCs from blood, taken about 19 months after vaccination. The receptors stem from a man in his fifties or sixties who received an inactivated influenza vaccine.

The sample holds a few counts of this clonotype. This rearrangement joins TRBV19 to TRBJ2-1, with 8 positions matching TRBD2. Unmatched junction bases numbered 5, after V lost 6 bases and J lost 7 bases. Germline V lookup: CDR1 LNHDA, CDR2 SQIVND (reference sequence). CDR3 length: 13 amino acids. CDR3 in DNA: TGTGCCAGTAGCGTAGCGGGACGGAATGAGCAGTTCTTC. It codes for CASSVAGRNEQFF. Variable domain in full (rest from reference TRBV19 and TRBJ2-1): DGGITQSPKYLFRKEGQNVTLSCEQNLNHDAMYWYRQDPGQGLRLIYYSQIVNDFQKGDIAEGYSVSREKKESFPLTVTSAQKNPTAFYLCASSVAGRNEQFFGPGTRLTVL.

The gene calls are TRBV27 and TRBJ1-6, with D tentatively TRBD1 (6 bases). Trimming left V 5 bases short and J 9 bases short, with 17 bases between. The germline V gene has CDR1 MNHEY and CDR2 SMNVEV (reference sequence). The CDR3 has 15 residues. CDR3 in amino acids: CASSLMGGRSSPLHF. In nucleotides, the CDR3 is TGTGCCAGCAGTCTTATGGGGGGGCGTAGTTCACCCCTCCACTTT.

The sample holds one count of this clonotype. The chain recombines TRBV7-9 with TRBJ1-2, with 7 bases that match TRBD1. Looked up from germline, CDR1 is SEHNR and CDR2 is FQNEAQ (reference sequence). Trimming took 5 bases from V and 7 from J; bases not matched to a gene: 7. This CDR3 is built from 13 residues. In nucleotides, the CDR3 is TGTGCCAGCAGCCTTACAGGGGCCGCTGGCTACACCTTC. Its protein is CASSLTGAAGYTF. The entire variable domain, with the rest obtained from reference TRBV7-9 and TRBJ1-2, is as follows: DTGVSQNPRHKITKRGQNVTFRCDPISEHNRLYWYRQTLGQGPEFLTYFQNEAQLEKSRLLSDRFSAERPKGSFSTLEIQRTEQGDSAMYLCASSLTGAAGYTFGSGTRLTVV.

The chain combines TRBV5-1 with TRBJ2-5; D is undetermined. The CDR3 runs 12 residues. The V end lost 4 bases, the J end lost 1 base, and 5 bases lay between the germline ends. Per germline, CDR1 SGHRS and CDR2 YFSETQ. The CDR3 coding sequence is TGCGCCAGCAGCCAATCCCAAGAGACCCAGTACTTC. Its protein is CASSQSQETQYF.

This clonotype turned up a few times. The chain uses TRBV30 and TRBJ2-1; 11 bases map to TRBD2. The CDR3 covers 14 residues. V shed 3 bases, J shed 7 bases, and the junction held 5 bases outside the gene matches. Germline V lookup: CDR1 GTSNPN, CDR2 SVGIG (reference sequence). The CDR3: CAWSTSGSGNEQFF. Here the CDR3 DNA reads TGTGCCTGGAGCACTAGCGGGAGTGGAAATGAGCAGTTCTTC.

This clonotype was seen a few times. The chain couples TRBV20-1 to TRBJ1-3; D not resolved. The V end was cut by 0 bases, the J end by 0 bases, with 3 bases between. Germline CDR1 DFQATT, CDR2 SNEGSKA (reference sequence). The CDR3 extends over 13 amino acids. In DNA form, the CDR3 reads TGCAGTGCTAGAGACCACTCTGGAAACACCATATATTTT. Its translation: CSARDHSGNTIYF.

The chain joins TRBV18 to TRBJ2-1; 8 bases map to TRBD2. The germline V gene has CDR1 KGHSH and CDR2 LQKENI. After removal of 0 bases from V and 6 bases from J, the junction contained 4 bases not matched to a gene. This CDR3 region has 15 residues. CDR3 DNA: TGTGCCAGCTCACCACCTGCGGGAGGCTCCAATGAGCAGTTCTTC. It yields the protein CASSPPAGGSNEQFF.

This clonotype appeared a few times. The rearrangement joins TRBV20-1 to TRBJ1-2; 7 bases match TRBD1. The CDR3 extends over 17 amino acids. The ends lost 0 bases at V and 1 base at J; junction bases unmatched: 11. CDR1 is DFQATT, CDR2 SNEGSKA, per germline (reference sequence). The CDR3 loop is CSARDQQGQQLNYGYTF. As DNA, the CDR3 is TGCAGTGCTAGAGACCAACAGGGACAGCAACTTAACTATGGCTACACCTTC.

This clonotype was counted between two and nine times. The rearrangement joins TRBV12-3 or TRBV12-4 to TRBJ1-5; tentative D call: TRBD1 (5 bases). The CDR3 has 17 residues. Trimming stripped 0 bases from V and 6 bases from J, with 18 bases between. The chain's CDR3 is CASSLAGGRAGFQPQHF. The CDR3 region has the DNA TGTGCCAGCAGTTTAGCCGGGGGTCGGGCCGGTTTTCAGCCCCAGCATTTT.

The chain couples TRBV12-3 or TRBV12-4 to TRBJ2-2, with unresolved D. CDR3 length: 15 amino acids. Deletions cut 5 bases from V and 6 bases from J, with 16 bases between. The DNA for the CDR3 is TGTGCCAGCAGTATCAAACTACGTTTTCCCGGGGAGCTGTTTTTT. As protein: CASSIKLRFPGELFF.

CDR3 sequence reads: CSARWEVDYGYTF. Written as DNA, the CDR3 is TGCAGTGCTAGGTGGGAGGTGGACTATGGCTACACCTTC. The rearrangement uses TRBV20-1 and TRBJ1-2, with no clear D. CDR1 and CDR2 from the germline V gene are DFQATT and SNEGSKA (reference sequence). V shed 3 bases and J shed 3 bases, with 11 bases lying between them. This CDR3 region has 13 residues.

This clonotype was counted only a few times. The gene calls are TRBV6-1 and TRBJ1-4, with D unclear. This CDR3 region has 15 residues. With 6 bases removed from V and 0 bases from J, the gap between germline ends came to 11 bases. The V gene's germline CDR1 is MNHNS and CDR2 SASEGT. Here the CDR3 DNA reads TGTGCCAGCAGCCGGGCAGTTGCAACTAATGAAAAACTGTTTTTT. The encoded protein is CASSRAVATNEKLFF.

The chain combines TRBV12-3 or TRBV12-4 with TRBJ1-1; D is undetermined. The CDR3 has 13 amino acids. The germline V and J ends were trimmed by 6 bases and 0 bases, with 8 bases remaining between them. The CDR3 DNA reads TGTGCCAGCAGCAAACAAATGAACACTGAAGCTTTCTTT. This encodes CASSKQMNTEAFF.